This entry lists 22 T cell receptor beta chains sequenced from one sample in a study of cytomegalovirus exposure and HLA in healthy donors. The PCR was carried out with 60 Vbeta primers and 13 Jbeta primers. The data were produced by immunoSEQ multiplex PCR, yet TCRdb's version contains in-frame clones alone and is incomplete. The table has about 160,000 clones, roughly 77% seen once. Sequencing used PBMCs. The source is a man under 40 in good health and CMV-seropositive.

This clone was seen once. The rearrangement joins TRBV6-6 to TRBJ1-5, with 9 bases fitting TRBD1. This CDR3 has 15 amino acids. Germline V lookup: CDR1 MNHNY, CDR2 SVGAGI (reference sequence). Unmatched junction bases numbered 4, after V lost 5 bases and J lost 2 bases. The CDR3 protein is CASSDRGAGNQPQHF. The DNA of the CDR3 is TGTGCCAGCAGTGACAGGGGGGCGGGCAATCAGCCCCAGCATTTT.

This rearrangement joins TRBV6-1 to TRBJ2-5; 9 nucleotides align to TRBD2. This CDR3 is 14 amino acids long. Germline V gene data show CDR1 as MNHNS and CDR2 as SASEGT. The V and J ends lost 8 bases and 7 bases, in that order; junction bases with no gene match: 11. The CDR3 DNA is TGTGCCAGCTTAGCGGGAGACGTACGGGGGACCCAGTACTTC. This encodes CASLAGDVRGTQYF.

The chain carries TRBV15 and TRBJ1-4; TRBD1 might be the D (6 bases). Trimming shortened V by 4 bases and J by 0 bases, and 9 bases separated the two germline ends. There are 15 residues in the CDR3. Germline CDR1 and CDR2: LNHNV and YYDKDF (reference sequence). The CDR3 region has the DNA TGTGCCACCAGCACCGGACAGCCAACTAATGAAAAACTGTTTTTT. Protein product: CATSTGQPTNEKLFF.

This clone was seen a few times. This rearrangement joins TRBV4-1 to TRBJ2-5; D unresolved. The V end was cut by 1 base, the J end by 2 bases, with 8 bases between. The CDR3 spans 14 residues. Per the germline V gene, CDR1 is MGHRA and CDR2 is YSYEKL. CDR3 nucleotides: TGCGCCAGCAGCCAAGTTCAGAATCAAGAGACCCAGTACTTC. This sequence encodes CASSQVQNQETQYF.

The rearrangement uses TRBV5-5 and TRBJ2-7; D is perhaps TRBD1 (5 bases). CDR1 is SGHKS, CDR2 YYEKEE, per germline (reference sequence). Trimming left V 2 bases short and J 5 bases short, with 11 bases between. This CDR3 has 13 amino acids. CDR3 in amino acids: CASSFVGAHEQYF. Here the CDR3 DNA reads TGTGCCAGCAGCTTTGTAGGGGCCCACGAGCAGTACTTC.

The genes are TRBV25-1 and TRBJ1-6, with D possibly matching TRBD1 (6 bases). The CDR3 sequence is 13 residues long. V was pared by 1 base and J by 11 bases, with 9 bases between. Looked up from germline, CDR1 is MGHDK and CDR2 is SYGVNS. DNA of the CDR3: TGTGCCAGCAGTGAATTTGGACAGACACCCCTCCACTTT. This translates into CASSEFGQTPLHF.

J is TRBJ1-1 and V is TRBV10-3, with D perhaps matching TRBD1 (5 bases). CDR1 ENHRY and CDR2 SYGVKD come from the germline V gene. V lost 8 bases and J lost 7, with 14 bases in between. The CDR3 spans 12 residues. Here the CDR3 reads CAIGHSGGEAFF. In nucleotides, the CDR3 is TGTGCCATCGGGCACTCGGGGGGTGAAGCTTTCTTT.

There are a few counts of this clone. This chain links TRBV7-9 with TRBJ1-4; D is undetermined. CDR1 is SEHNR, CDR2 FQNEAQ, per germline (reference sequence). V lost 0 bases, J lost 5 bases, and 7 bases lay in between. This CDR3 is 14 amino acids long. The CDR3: CASSLAPVNEKLFF. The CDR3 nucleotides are TGTGCCAGCAGCTTAGCCCCGGTAAATGAAAAACTGTTTTTT.

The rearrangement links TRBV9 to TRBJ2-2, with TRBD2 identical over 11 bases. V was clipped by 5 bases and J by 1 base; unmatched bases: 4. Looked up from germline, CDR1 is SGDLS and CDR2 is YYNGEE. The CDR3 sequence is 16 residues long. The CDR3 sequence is CASSPGTSGNTGELFF. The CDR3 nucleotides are TGTGCCAGCAGTCCCGGGACTAGCGGGAACACCGGGGAGCTGTTTTTT.

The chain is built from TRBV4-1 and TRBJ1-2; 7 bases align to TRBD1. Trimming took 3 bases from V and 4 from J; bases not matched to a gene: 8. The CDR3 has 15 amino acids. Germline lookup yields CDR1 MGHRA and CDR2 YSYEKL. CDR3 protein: CASSHADRVPYGYTF. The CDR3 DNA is TGCGCCAGCAGCCACGCCGACAGGGTCCCCTATGGCTACACCTTC.

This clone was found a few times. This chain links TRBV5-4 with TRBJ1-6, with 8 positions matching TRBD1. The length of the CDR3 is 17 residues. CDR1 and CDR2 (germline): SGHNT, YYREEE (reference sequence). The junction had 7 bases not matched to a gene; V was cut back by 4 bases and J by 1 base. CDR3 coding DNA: TGTGCCAGCAGCACCCGACAGGGGAGGTCCTATAATTCACCCCTCCACTTT. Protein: CASSTRQGRSYNSPLHF.

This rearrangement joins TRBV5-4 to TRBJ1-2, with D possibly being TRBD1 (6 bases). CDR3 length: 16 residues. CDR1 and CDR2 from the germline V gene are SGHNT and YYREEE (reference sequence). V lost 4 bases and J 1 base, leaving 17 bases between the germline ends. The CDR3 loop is CASSRSVGGDNYGYTF. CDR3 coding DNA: TGTGCCAGCAGCCGTTCGGTAGGGGGGGATAACTATGGCTACACCTTC.

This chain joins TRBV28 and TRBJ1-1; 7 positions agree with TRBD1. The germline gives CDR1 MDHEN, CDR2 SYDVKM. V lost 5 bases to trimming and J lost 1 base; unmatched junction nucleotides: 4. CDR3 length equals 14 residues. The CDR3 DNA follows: TGTGCCAGCAGTCTGGAGGGGGCGAACACTGAAGCTTTCTTT. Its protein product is CASSLEGANTEAFF.

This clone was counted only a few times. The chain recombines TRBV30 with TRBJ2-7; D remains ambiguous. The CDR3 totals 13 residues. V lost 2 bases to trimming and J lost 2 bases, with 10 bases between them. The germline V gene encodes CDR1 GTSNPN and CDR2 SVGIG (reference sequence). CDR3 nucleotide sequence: TGTGCCTGGAGTCCTACCGAAACCTACGAGCAGTACTTC. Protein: CAWSPTETYEQYF.

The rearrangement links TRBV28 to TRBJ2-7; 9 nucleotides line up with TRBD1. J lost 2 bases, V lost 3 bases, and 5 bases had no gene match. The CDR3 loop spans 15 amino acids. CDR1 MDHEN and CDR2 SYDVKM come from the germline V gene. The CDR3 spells CASSFGRDRAYEQYF. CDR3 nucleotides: TGTGCCAGCAGTTTCGGGCGGGACAGGGCCTACGAGCAGTACTTC.

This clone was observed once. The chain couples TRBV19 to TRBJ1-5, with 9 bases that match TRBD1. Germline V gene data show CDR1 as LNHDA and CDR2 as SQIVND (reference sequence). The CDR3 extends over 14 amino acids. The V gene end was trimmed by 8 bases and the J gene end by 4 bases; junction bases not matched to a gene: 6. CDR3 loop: CASGQGPRNQPQHF. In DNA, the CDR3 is TGTGCCAGTGGACAGGGGCCGAGGAATCAGCCCCAGCATTTT.

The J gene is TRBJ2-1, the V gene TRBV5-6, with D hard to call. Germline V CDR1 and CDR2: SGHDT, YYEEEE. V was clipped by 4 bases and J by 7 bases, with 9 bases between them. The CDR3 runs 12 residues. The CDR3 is CASSVDLNEQFF. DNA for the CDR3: TGTGCCAGCAGCGTCGACTTAAATGAGCAGTTCTTC.

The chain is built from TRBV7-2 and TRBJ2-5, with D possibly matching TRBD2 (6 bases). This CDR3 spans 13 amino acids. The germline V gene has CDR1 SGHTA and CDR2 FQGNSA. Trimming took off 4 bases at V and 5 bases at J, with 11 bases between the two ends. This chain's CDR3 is CASSSGSGETQYF. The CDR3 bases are TGTGCCAGCAGCTCCGGGAGCGGGGAGACCCAGTACTTC. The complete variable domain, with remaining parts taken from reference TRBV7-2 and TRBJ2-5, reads GAGVSQSPSNKVTEKGKDVELRCDPISGHTALYWYRQSLGQGLEFLIYFQGNSAPDKSGLPSDRFSAERTGGSVSTLTIQRTQQEDSAVYLCASSSGSGETQYFGPGTRLLVL.

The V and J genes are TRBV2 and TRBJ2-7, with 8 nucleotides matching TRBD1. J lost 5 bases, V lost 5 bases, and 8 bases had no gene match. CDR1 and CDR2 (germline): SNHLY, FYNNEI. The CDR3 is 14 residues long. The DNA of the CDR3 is TGTGCCAGCAGTTCCTGGCAGGGGGCAAACGAGCAGTACTTC. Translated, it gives CASSSWQGANEQYF.

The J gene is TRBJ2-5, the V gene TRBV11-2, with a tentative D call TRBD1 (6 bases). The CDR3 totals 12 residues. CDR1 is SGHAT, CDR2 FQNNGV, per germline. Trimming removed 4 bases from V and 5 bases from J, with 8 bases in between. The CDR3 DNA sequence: TGTGCCAGCAGCTATGACAGGGAGACCCAGTACTTC. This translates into CASSYDRETQYF.

The CDR3 coding sequence is TGTGCCAGCAGTTACTCGGAGGGAAACACCATATATTTT. Translating gives CASSYSEGNTIYF. J is TRBJ1-3 and V is TRBV6-6; D uncertain. The CDR3 loop spans 13 amino acids. The V end was cut by 0 bases, the J end by 4 bases, with 4 bases between. Germline V gene data show CDR1 as MNHNY and CDR2 as SVGAGI (reference sequence).

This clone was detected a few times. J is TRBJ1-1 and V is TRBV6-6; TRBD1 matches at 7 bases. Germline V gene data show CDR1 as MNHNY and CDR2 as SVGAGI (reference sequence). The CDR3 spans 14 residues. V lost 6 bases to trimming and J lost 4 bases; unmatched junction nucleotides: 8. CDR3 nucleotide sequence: TGTGCCAGCAGAACCCAGGGGGTTGGCACTGAAGCTTTCTTT. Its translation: CASRTQGVGTEAFF.